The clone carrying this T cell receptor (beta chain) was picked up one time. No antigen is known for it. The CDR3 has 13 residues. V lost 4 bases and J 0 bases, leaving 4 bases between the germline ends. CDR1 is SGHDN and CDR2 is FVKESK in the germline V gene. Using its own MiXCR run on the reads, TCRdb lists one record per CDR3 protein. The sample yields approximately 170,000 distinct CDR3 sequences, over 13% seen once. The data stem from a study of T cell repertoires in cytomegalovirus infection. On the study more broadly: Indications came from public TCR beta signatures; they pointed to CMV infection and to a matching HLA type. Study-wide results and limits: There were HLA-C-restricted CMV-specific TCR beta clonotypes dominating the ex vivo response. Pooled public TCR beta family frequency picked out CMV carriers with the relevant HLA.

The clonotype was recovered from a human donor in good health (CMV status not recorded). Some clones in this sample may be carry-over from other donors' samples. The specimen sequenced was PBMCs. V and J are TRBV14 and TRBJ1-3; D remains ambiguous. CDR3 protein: CASSLFSGNTIYF. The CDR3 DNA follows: TGTGCCAGCAGCCTCTTCTCTGGAAACACCATATATTTT.